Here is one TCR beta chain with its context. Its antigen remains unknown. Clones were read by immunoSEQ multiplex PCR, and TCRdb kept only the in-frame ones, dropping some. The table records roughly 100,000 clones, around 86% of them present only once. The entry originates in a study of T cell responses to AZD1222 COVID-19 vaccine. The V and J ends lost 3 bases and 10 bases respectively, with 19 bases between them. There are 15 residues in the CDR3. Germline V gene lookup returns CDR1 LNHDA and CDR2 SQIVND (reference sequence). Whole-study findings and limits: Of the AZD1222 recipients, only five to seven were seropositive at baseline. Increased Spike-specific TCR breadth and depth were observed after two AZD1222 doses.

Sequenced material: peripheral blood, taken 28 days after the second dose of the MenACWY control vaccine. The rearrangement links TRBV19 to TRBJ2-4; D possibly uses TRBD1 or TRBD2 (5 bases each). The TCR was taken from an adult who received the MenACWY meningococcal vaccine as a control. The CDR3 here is CASSIPGLAHRIQYF. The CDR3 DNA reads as TGTGCCAGTAGTATTCCAGGGCTAGCTCATCGGATTCAGTACTTC.